Listed below are T cell receptor beta chains from one sample, sequenced in a study of blood T cell repertoires in COVID-19. TCRdb's copy holds only in-frame clones and misses some; the assay was immunoSEQ multiplex PCR. The sample carries 150,000 to 200,000 clones, around 87% recorded once. The specimen was PBMCs or T cells enriched from blood (not recorded which). These receptors were obtained from a woman aged 50 to 65 who had recovered from COVID-19. The CDR3 runs from the conserved cysteine through the conserved F or W. The order of the fields is V gene, CDR3 length, CDR3 protein.

V gene: TRBV7-7
CDR3 length: 20
CDR3 protein: CASSRVGAGGRLPNTGELFF

V gene: TRBV6-5
CDR3 length: 15
CDR3 protein: CASRPLGQGRYEQYF

V gene: TRBV19
CDR3 length: 14
CDR3 protein: CASSRWTTNEKLFF

V gene: TRBV30
CDR3 length: 13
CDR3 protein: CAWSEAGHTEAFF

V gene: TRBV6-1
CDR3 length: 15
CDR3 protein: CASSPRRSQDTEAFF

V gene: TRBV19
CDR3 length: 13
CDR3 protein: CASSISQEYEQYF

V gene: TRBV7-3
CDR3 length: 13
CDR3 protein: CASSPTGGSGYTF

V gene: TRBV24-1
CDR3 length: 13
CDR3 protein: CATSGAQNQPQHF

V gene: TRBV7-3
CDR3 length: 13
CDR3 protein: CASSFMNGGTIYF

V gene: TRBV5-5
CDR3 length: 13
CDR3 protein: CASSRQGESPLHF

V gene: TRBV5-6
CDR3 length: 16
CDR3 protein: CASSSTGGMENEKLFF

V gene: TRBV6-5
CDR3 length: 14
CDR3 protein: CASSYGNQGYGYTF

V gene: TRBV11-2
CDR3 length: 13
CDR3 protein: CASSLGQDQPQHF

V gene: TRBV25-1
CDR3 length: 15
CDR3 protein: CASTPLAGVSDTQYF

V gene: TRBV6-5
CDR3 length: 14
CDR3 protein: CASSYDGGRKTQYF

V gene: TRBV11-1
CDR3 length: 16
CDR3 protein: CASSLGVLVRGNEQFF

V gene: TRBV7-2
CDR3 length: 16
CDR3 protein: CASSFQSDAGVYGYTF

V gene: TRBV7-2
CDR3 length: 17
CDR3 protein: CASSQNRRNSNTGELFF

V gene: TRBV15
CDR3 length: 16
CDR3 protein: CATGQGTHSGANVLTF

V gene: TRBV7-7
CDR3 length: 17
CDR3 protein: CASSLGPSGGPRETQYF

V gene: TRBV21-1
CDR3 length: 16
CDR3 protein: CASSKDRAGPSYEQYF

V gene: TRBV3-1/TRBV3-2
CDR3 length: 15
CDR3 protein: CASSRAGGTNYGYTF

V gene: TRBV4-3
CDR3 length: 17
CDR3 protein: CASSQAGTGFQTEGYTF

V gene: TRBV5-1
CDR3 length: 15
CDR3 protein: CASSLDLGGLDEQFF

V gene: TRBV25-1
CDR3 length: 15
CDR3 protein: CASSESGSSYNEQFF

V gene: TRBV6-2/TRBV6-3
CDR3 length: 16
CDR3 protein: CASSYGSSGYQETQYF

V gene: TRBV18
CDR3 length: 14
CDR3 protein: CASSAGVSNQPQHF

V gene: TRBV21-1
CDR3 length: 17
CDR3 protein: CASSKEGTSGGDNEQFF

V gene: TRBV12-3/TRBV12-4
CDR3 length: 13
CDR3 protein: CASSFKAAQPQHF

V gene: TRBV6-2/TRBV6-3
CDR3 length: 15
CDR3 protein: CASSYSPRGTGELFF

V gene: TRBV6-5
CDR3 length: 11
CDR3 protein: CASGEQETQYF

V gene: TRBV4-3
CDR3 length: 14
CDR3 protein: CASSRDSLNTEAFF

V gene: TRBV3-1/TRBV3-2
CDR3 length: 15
CDR3 protein: CASSQVLDSTYEQYF